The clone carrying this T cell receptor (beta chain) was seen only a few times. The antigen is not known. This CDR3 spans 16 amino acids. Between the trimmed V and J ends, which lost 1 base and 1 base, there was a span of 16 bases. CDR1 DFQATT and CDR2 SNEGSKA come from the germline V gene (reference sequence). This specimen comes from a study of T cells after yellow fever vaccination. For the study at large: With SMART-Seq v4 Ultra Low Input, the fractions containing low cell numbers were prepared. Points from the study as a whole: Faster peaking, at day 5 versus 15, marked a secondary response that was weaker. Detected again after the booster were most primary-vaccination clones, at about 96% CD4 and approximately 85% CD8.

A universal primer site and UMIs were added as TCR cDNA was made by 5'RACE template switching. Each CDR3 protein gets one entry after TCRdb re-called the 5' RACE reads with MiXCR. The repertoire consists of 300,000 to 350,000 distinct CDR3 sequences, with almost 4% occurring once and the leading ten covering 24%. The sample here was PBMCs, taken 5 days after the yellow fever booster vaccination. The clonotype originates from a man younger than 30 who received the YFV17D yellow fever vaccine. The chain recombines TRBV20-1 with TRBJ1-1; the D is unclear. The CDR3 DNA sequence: TGCAGTGCTAGAGGTGCCGTGGGGAGAGCGAACACTGAAGCTTTCTTT. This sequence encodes CSARGAVGRANTEAFF.